These 26 T cell receptor beta chains came from one sample sequenced in a study of T cells in Graves' hyperthyroidism and ophthalmopathy. Authors of the study amplified TCR beta CDR3 regions from RNA transcripts. When the TCR CDR3 underwent first-round RT-PCR, the HTBI primer set was used. Each CDR3 protein gets one entry after TCRdb re-called the multiplex PCR reads with MiXCR. The sample records 400,000 or so distinct CDR3 sequences, roughly 15% being singletons. The specimen sequenced was blood. These receptors all come from a woman aged 25-40 years with Graves' ophthalmopathy.

In this sample, this clonotype turned up many times. The J gene is TRBJ1-2, the V gene TRBV28, with 8 bases identical to TRBD1. CDR1 and CDR2 from the germline V gene are MDHEN and SYDVKM. V gave up 4 bases and J gave up 5 bases; unmatched junction bases: 3. This CDR3 is 13 amino acids long. CDR3 amino acids: CASSWTGNYGYTF. CDR3 coding DNA: TGTGCCAGCAGTTGGACAGGGAATTATGGCTACACCTTC.

This clonotype was seen at least ten times. CDR3 sequence: CASSRLGYEQFF. CDR3 bases: TGTGCCAGCAGCCGCCTGGGGTATGAGCAGTTCTTC. This chain connects TRBV27 to TRBJ2-1; D is unclear. V was trimmed by 6 bases and J by 8 bases, leaving 11 bases between them. Germline CDR1 MNHEY, CDR2 SMNVEV (reference sequence). CDR3 length: 12 amino acids.

This clonotype was observed at least ten times. The CDR3 here is CATSRVWLRGTKETQYF. CDR3 sequence (DNA): TGTGCCACCAGCAGAGTTTGGCTCAGGGGAACCAAAGAGACCCAGTACTTC. The chain uses TRBV15 and TRBJ2-5; D is perhaps TRBD1 (6 bases). Trimming pared 1 base from V and 3 bases from J, leaving 18 bases between. The CDR3 has 17 amino acids. CDR1 LNHNV and CDR2 YYDKDF come from the germline V gene (reference sequence). Supplemented by reference TRBV15 and TRBJ2-5, the full variable domain reads DAMVIQNPRYQVTQFGKPVTLSCSQTLNHNVMYWYQQKSSQAPKLLFHYYDKDFNNEADTPDNFQSRRPNTSFCFLDIRSPGLGDTAMYLCATSRVWLRGTKETQYFGPGTRLLVL.

This chain joins TRBV19 and TRBJ2-5, with 7 bases identical to TRBD1. CDR3 size: 14 residues. The germline CDR1 and CDR2 sequences are LNHDA and SQIVND (reference sequence). Trimming removed 3 bases from V and 2 bases from J; junction bases left unmatched: 3. CDR3 protein: CASSMGQSQETQYF. CDR3 sequence (DNA): TGTGCCAGTAGTATGGGACAGTCGCAAGAGACCCAGTACTTC.

This clonotype was found a few times. The chain recombines TRBV30 with TRBJ1-1; the D gene is possibly TRBD1 (6 bases). This CDR3 contains 15 residues. Trimming cost V 1 base and J 2 bases, with 14 bases left between them. In germline, CDR1 is GTSNPN, CDR2 SVGIG (reference sequence). DNA of the CDR3: TGTGCCTGGAGTGAGGGGGGGTACCTAAACACTGAAGCTTTCTTT. Its protein product is CAWSEGGYLNTEAFF.

This clonotype was seen ten or more times. The rearrangement joins TRBV20-1 to TRBJ2-1; D may be TRBD2 (6 bases). Germline lookup yields CDR1 DFQATT and CDR2 SNEGSKA (reference sequence). The CDR3 spans 12 residues. CDR3 amino acids: CSELANYNEQFF. The CDR3, as DNA: TGCAGCGAGCTAGCGAATTACAATGAGCAGTTCTTC.

This clonotype has at least ten counts. The CDR3, as DNA: TGCACCACTTGGGGCACCTCGAACACTGAAGCTTTCTTT. Its translation is CTTWGTSNTEAFF. This rearrangement joins TRBV29-1 to TRBJ1-1; TRBD1 is a possible D gene (5 bases). The germline gives CDR1 SQVTM, CDR2 ANQGSEA. The CDR3 is 13 amino acids.

The chain links TRBV27 to TRBJ1-4, with 8 bases lining up with TRBD1. The ends lost 6 bases at V and 6 bases at J; junction bases unmatched: 9. This CDR3 region has 15 residues. CDR1 is MNHEY, CDR2 SMNVEV, per germline (reference sequence). The CDR3 spells CASRAGQGGYEKLFF. The CDR3 bases are TGTGCCAGCAGGGCAGGACAGGGTGGATATGAAAAACTGTTTTTT.

This clonotype was recorded a few times. The chain employs TRBV7-9 and TRBJ2-7; D unresolved. The germline CDR1 and CDR2 sequences are SEHNR and FQNEAQ (reference sequence). This CDR3 has 13 amino acids. V was trimmed by 6 bases and J by 0 bases, leaving 9 bases between them. The CDR3 DNA is TGTGCCAGCAGTTTCGGTCCCTCCTACGAGCAGTACTTC. This translates into CASSFGPSYEQYF.

This clonotype was observed many times. The rearrangement links TRBV7-2 to TRBJ2-5, with D tentatively TRBD2 (6 bases). This CDR3 has 14 amino acids. V was clipped by 1 base and J by 2 bases, with 8 bases between them. Germline V gene data show CDR1 as SGHTA and CDR2 as FQGNSA. The CDR3 nucleotides are TGTGCCAGCAGCTTAGGACTAGGGCAAGAGACCCAGTACTTC. This translates into CASSLGLGQETQYF.

This clonotype appeared many times. V is TRBV24-1 and J is TRBJ1-1; D possibly corresponds to TRBD1 (6 bases). V was shortened by 3 bases and J by 10 bases, with 14 bases between the two germline ends. The CDR3 consists of 13 residues. The germline V gene encodes CDR1 KGHDR and CDR2 SFDVKD. CDR3 in amino acids: CATSDVLGQGAFF. In nucleotides, the CDR3 is TGTGCCACCAGTGATGTTTTGGGACAAGGAGCTTTCTTT.

The table lists this clonotype with a few counts. The chain is built from TRBV12-3 or TRBV12-4 and TRBJ1-2, with D tentatively TRBD1 (5 bases). V was cut by 6 bases and J by 0 bases, with 14 bases left in between. This CDR3 has 15 amino acids. In DNA form, the CDR3 reads TGTGCCAGCAGCCAATGGGACGGGCCTAACTATGGCTACACCTTC. Translating gives CASSQWDGPNYGYTF.

This chain uses TRBV5-1 with TRBJ2-1; 13 nucleotides match TRBD2. Germline V gives CDR1 SGHRS, CDR2 YFSETQ. The junction had 9 bases not matched to a gene; V was cut back by 4 bases and J by 8 bases. This CDR3 is 16 amino acids long. CDR3 nucleotide sequence: TGCGCCAGCAGCCGACTAGCGGGAGGCATGGGGGATGAGCAGTTCTTC. Protein: CASSRLAGGMGDEQFF.

This clonotype was counted ten times or more. The J gene is TRBJ1-1, the V gene TRBV2, with a tentative D call TRBD1 (6 bases). Germline CDR1 and CDR2: SNHLY and FYNNEI. The CDR3 runs 13 residues. Trimming removed 6 bases at V and 6 bases at J, with 14 bases between. CDR3 nucleotide sequence: TGTGCCAGCAGCCCCACAGGGAGAGCTGAAGCTTTCTTT. Encoded protein: CASSPTGRAEAFF.

The sample holds many counts of this clonotype. The chain is built from TRBV2 and TRBJ1-5, with TRBD1 identical over 9 bases. The length of the CDR3 is 14 residues. The ends lost 8 bases at V and 2 bases at J; junction bases unmatched: 4. The germline CDR1 and CDR2 sequences are SNHLY and FYNNEI. This chain's CDR3 is CASGRQGGNQPQHF. The CDR3 nucleotides read TGTGCCAGCGGGAGACAGGGGGGCAATCAGCCCCAGCATTTT.

This clonotype was found many times. The V and J genes are TRBV11-2 and TRBJ2-7; D possibly corresponds to TRBD1 (7 bases). V lost 4 bases, J lost 7 bases, and 26 bases lay in between. Germline CDR1 and CDR2: SGHAT and FQNNGV. This CDR3 contains 17 residues. The CDR3 DNA reads as TGTGCCAGCAGCTCTATCAGGGGGGCCGGGTTGATGTTGGAGCAGTACTTC. It translates to CASSSIRGAGLMLEQYF.

This clonotype has a count of ten or more. The V call is TRBV2, the J call TRBJ2-5; D not resolved. The CDR3 covers 13 residues. Germline V CDR1 and CDR2: SNHLY, FYNNEI. Trimming pared 4 bases from V and 12 bases from J, leaving 18 bases between. The CDR3 nucleotides are TGTGCCAGCAGTGGGGTGGGTCAGGCGGCGGAGTACTTC. Protein sequence: CASSGVGQAAEYF.

There are many counts of this clonotype. The chain recombines TRBV28 with TRBJ2-5; the match to TRBD2 covers 7 bases. The CDR3 extends over 14 amino acids. CDR1 is MDHEN, CDR2 SYDVKM, per germline. The junction had 9 bases not matched to a gene; V was cut back by 7 bases and J by 4 bases. CDR3 region: CASIGRGWGETQYF. In nucleotides, the CDR3 is TGTGCCAGCATAGGGAGGGGATGGGGAGAGACCCAGTACTTC.

The chain employs TRBV6-2 or TRBV6-3 and TRBJ2-4; 10 bases line up with TRBD2. The trim removed 4 bases at V and 0 bases at J, leaving 12 bases unmatched. CDR3 length: 19 amino acids. Germline V gene lookup returns CDR1 MNHEY and CDR2 SVGEGT. The chain's CDR3 is CASSFQLAGLQLAKNIQYF. In DNA, the CDR3 is TGTGCCAGCAGTTTCCAACTAGCGGGGCTACAATTAGCCAAAAACATTCAGTACTTC.

This clonotype was seen many times. This rearrangement joins TRBV12-5 to TRBJ2-5, with a possible D match to TRBD2 (6 bases). Trimming cost V 6 bases and J 5 bases, with 22 bases left between them. The germline CDR1 and CDR2 sequences are LGHNT and FRNRAP. The CDR3 totals 16 residues. Written as DNA, the CDR3 is TGTGCTAGTGGCTTACCCGGAGGAGGGAGTGGGGAGACCCAGTACTTC. Amino acid sequence: CASGLPGGGSGETQYF.

This chain joins TRBV6-1 and TRBJ2-4, with 10 bases matching TRBD2. The V and J ends lost 7 bases and 4 bases, in that order; junction bases with no gene match: 10. CDR1 MNHNS and CDR2 SASEGT come from the germline V gene. This CDR3 comprises 16 residues. In DNA, the CDR3 is TGTGCCAGCACCACTGCCCCAGCGGGGGGGAAAAACATTCAGTACTTC. This gives the protein CASTTAPAGGKNIQYF.

The V call is TRBV19, the J call TRBJ2-7; D may be TRBD1 or TRBD2 (6 bases each). Germline loops: CDR1 LNHDA, CDR2 SQIVND (reference sequence). The germline V and J ends were trimmed by 7 bases and 6 bases, with 16 bases remaining between them. This CDR3 contains 13 residues. The CDR3 sequence: CASNPQGGGEQYF. The CDR3 nucleotides read TGTGCCAGTAATCCACAGGGAGGAGGCGAGCAGTACTTC.

Many counts were recorded for this clonotype. This chain connects TRBV20-1 to TRBJ1-1; D is ambiguous. Germline CDR1 is DFQATT and CDR2 is SNEGSKA (reference sequence). Trimming stripped 6 bases from V and 6 bases from J, with 8 bases between. The CDR3 consists of 10 residues. CDR3 bases: TGCAGTGCCCCCCGGGCTGAAGCTTTCTTT. This translates into CSAPRAEAFF.

This clonotype has a count of ten or more. The genes are TRBV18 and TRBJ2-1; weak D call: TRBD1 (5 bases). The CDR3 covers 13 residues. V gave up 1 base and J gave up 7 bases, with 8 bases separating them. Germline V gene sequence: CDR1 KGHSH, CDR2 LQKENI. Here the CDR3 reads CASSPLQGNEQFF. CDR3 DNA: TGTGCCAGCTCACCACTTCAGGGTAATGAGCAGTTCTTC. Combining the CDR3 with reference TRBV18 and TRBJ2-1 gives the whole variable domain NAGVMQNPRHLVRRRGQEARLRCSPMKGHSHVYWYRQLPEEGLKFMVYLQKENIIDESGMPKERFSAEFPKEGPSILRIQQVVRGDSAAYFCASSPLQGNEQFFGPGTRLTVL.

DNA of the CDR3: TGTGCCAGCAGCTTAGCGGCGGGGGTGTCCGGGGAGCAGTTCTTC. Protein product: CASSLAAGVSGEQFF. The chain links TRBV7-9 to TRBJ2-1; 7 nucleotides match TRBD2. Trimming at V came to 0 bases and at J to 10 bases, leaving 9 bases not matched to a gene. Germline assignment: CDR1 SEHNR and CDR2 FQNEAQ (reference sequence). The CDR3 is 15 residues long.

The J gene is TRBJ1-1, the V gene TRBV19, with 10 nucleotides matching TRBD1. The CDR3 loop spans 19 amino acids. The J segment lost 0 bases and the V segment lost 3 bases, leaving 13 bases of the junction unmatched. Germline V gene lookup returns CDR1 LNHDA and CDR2 SQIVND (reference sequence). As DNA, the CDR3 is TGTGCCAGTAGTATTTTAGGTGTGGGACAGGGGTTCCTGAACACTGAAGCTTTCTTT. Encoded protein: CASSILGVGQGFLNTEAFF.